This passage covers 4 T cell receptor beta chains from one sample sequenced in a study of control samples from healthy donors and cancer patients. TCRdb keeps only in-frame clones here, not all; method: immunoSEQ multiplex PCR. Found here are about 220,000 clones, 90% to 95% of them singletons; the top ten hold approximately 1.4%. Sequenced sample: blood. Receptors originate from a man in his fifties or sixties in good health.

This clone occurred once. The rearrangement uses TRBV18 and TRBJ1-1; 7 bases are a match to TRBD1. Germline assignment: CDR1 KGHSH and CDR2 LQKENI. There are 14 residues in the CDR3. V dropped 6 bases and J dropped 0; count of bases not matched to a gene: 4. The DNA for the CDR3 is TGTGCCAGCTCCCAAGGACAGGTGAACACTGAAGCTTTCTTT. Translation: CASSQGQVNTEAFF.

The rearrangement links TRBV10-2 to TRBJ1-1; maybe TRBD1 (6 bases). The length of the CDR3 is 15 residues. Germline-derived CDR1 and CDR2 are WSHSY and SAAADI. V shed 4 bases and J shed 1 base, with 13 bases lying between them. CDR3 region: CASSAKGGGNTEAFF. As DNA, the CDR3 is TGCGCCAGCAGTGCTAAAGGGGGAGGGAACACTGAAGCTTTCTTT.

This clone has just one count. The chain is built from TRBV6-1 and TRBJ2-2; a weak D match, TRBD2 (5 bases). The CDR3 has 16 amino acids. From germline, CDR1 is MNHNS and CDR2 SASEGT. Deletions cut 0 bases from V and 0 bases from J, with 8 bases between. The CDR3, as DNA: TGTGCCAGCAGTGAAGCTCCCGGGACGAACACCGGGGAGCTGTTTTTT. The encoded protein is CASSEAPGTNTGELFF.

The chain joins TRBV24-1 to TRBJ2-3; no clear D. V was clipped by 0 bases and J by 3 bases, with 9 bases between them. This CDR3 has 15 amino acids. Per the germline V gene, CDR1 is KGHDR and CDR2 is SFDVKD. This CDR3 reads CATSDLKQSTDTQYF. The DNA of the CDR3 is TGTGCCACCAGTGATTTGAAACAAAGTACAGATACGCAGTATTTT.